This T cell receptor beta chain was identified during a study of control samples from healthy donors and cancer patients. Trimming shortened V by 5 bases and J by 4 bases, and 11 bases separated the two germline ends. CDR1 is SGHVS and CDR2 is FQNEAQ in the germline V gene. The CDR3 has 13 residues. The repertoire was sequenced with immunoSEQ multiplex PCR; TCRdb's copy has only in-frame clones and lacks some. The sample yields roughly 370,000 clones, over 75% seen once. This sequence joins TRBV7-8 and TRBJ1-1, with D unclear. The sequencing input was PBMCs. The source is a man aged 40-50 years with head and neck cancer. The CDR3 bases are TGTGCCAGCAGCCCTGATCCGGGCACTGAAGCTTTCTTT. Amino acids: CASSPDPGTEAFF.